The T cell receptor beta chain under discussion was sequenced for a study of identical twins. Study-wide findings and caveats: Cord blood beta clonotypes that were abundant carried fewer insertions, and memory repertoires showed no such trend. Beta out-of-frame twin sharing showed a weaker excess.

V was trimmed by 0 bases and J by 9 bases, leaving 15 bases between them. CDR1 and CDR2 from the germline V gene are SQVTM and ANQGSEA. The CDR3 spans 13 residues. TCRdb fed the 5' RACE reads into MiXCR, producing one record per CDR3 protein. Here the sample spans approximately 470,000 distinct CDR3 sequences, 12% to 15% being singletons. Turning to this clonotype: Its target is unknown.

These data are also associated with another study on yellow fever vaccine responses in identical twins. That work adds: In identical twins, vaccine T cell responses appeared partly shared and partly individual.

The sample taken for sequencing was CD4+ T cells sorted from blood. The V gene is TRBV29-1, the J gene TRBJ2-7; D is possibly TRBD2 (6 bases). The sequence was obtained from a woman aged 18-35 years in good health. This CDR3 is CSVEDQAGGWQYF. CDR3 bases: TGCAGCGTTGAAGATCAAGCGGGCGGTTGGCAGTACTTC.